The 16 T cell receptor beta chains in this list originate from one sample, sequenced in a study of breast tumors, draining lymph nodes, adjacent tissues. Via MiXCR, TCRdb re-called the multiplex PCR reads, giving one row per CDR3 protein. This table has 20,000 or so distinct CDR3 sequences, more than 25% appearing once. Sequenced input: breast tumor tissue. Receptors originate from a female donor with breast cancer. Some clones in this sample may be carry-over from other donors' samples.

This clonotype has a single count. The chain joins TRBV4-3 to TRBJ1-2; 9 bases are shared with TRBD1. V shed 1 base, J shed 5 bases, and the junction held 2 bases outside the gene matches. Germline CDR1 and CDR2: LGHNA and YSLEER. This CDR3 is built from 14 residues. The CDR3 nucleotides are TGCGCCAGCAGCCAAGCACAGGGGGCTTATGGCTACACCTTC. Translation gives CASSQAQGAYGYTF.

This clonotype was observed many times. V and J are TRBV4-2 and TRBJ2-3; possible D gene TRBD2, 5 bases. The CDR3 is 16 residues long. Trimming cost V 1 base and J 1 base, with 12 bases left between them. Looked up from germline, CDR1 is LGHNA and CDR2 is YNFKEQ. DNA of the CDR3: TGTGCCAGCAGCCAAGGAAGCGGAAGCCGCACAGATACGCAGTATTTT. Encoded protein: CASSQGSGSRTDTQYF.

This clonotype occurred many times. The chain uses TRBV5-4 and TRBJ2-1, with a possible D match to TRBD2 (6 bases). This CDR3 has 13 amino acids. Trimming removed 7 bases from V and 5 bases from J, with 13 bases in between. Germline V lookup: CDR1 SGHNT, CDR2 YYREEE (reference sequence). The CDR3 DNA is TGTGCCAGCGAGAAGCGGGCCAACAATGAGCAGTTCTTC. As protein: CASEKRANNEQFF.

The chain joins TRBV6-2 or TRBV6-3 to TRBJ1-6, with TRBD1 matching 8 bases. V was pared by 6 bases and J by 3 bases, with 4 bases of the junction left unmatched. CDR3 length: 15 residues. Germline V gene data show CDR1 as MNHEY and CDR2 as SVGEGT. CDR3 loop: CASRTGTGYNSPLHF. The CDR3, as DNA: TGTGCCAGCAGAACCGGGACAGGCTATAATTCACCCCTCCACTTT.

The chain uses TRBV20-1 and TRBJ1-5; D is possibly TRBD1 (5 bases). The CDR3 has 14 amino acids. V gave up 1 base and J gave up 0 bases, with 7 bases separating them. Germline loops: CDR1 DFQATT, CDR2 SNEGSKA (reference sequence). CDR3 amino acids: CSARGQNSNQPQHF. CDR3 sequence (DNA): TGCAGTGCTAGAGGACAGAATAGCAATCAGCCCCAGCATTTT.

This clonotype has a count of ten or more. The chain combines TRBV5-1 with TRBJ2-7; 10 positions match TRBD1. From germline, CDR1 is SGHRS and CDR2 YFSETQ. V was clipped by 3 bases and J by 5 bases; unmatched bases: 2. This CDR3 spans 13 amino acids. CDR3 DNA sequence: TGCGCCAGCAGCTCGGGACAGGGGAACGAGCAGTACTTC. Translated, it gives CASSSGQGNEQYF.

Ten or more counts support this clonotype. The gene calls are TRBV5-6 and TRBJ1-4, with 9 nucleotides matching TRBD1. V lost 2 bases to trimming and J lost 6 bases; unmatched junction nucleotides: 11. Germline CDR1 is SGHDT and CDR2 is YYEEEE. This CDR3 region has 17 residues. The CDR3 DNA reads TGTGCCAGCAGCTTTGGGACAGGGATCGGCTGGGATGAAAAACTGTTTTTT. This gives the protein CASSFGTGIGWDEKLFF.

The sample holds many counts of this clonotype. This chain connects TRBV20-1 to TRBJ2-7; TRBD2 matches 10 bases. J was trimmed by 4 bases and V by 3 bases; bases with no gene match: 18. Germline V gives CDR1 DFQATT, CDR2 SNEGSKA (reference sequence). CDR3 length: 18 residues. The CDR3 bases are TGCAGTGCTAGCTGGGGGACTAGCGCGATTACTACTAAATACGAGCAGTACTTC. The encoded protein is CSASWGTSAITTKYEQYF.

This clonotype has only one observation. This chain connects TRBV19 to TRBJ1-6, with D unresolved. The CDR3 covers 13 residues. Trimming pared 3 bases from V and 7 bases from J, leaving 7 bases between. CDR1 is LNHDA, CDR2 SQIVND, per germline (reference sequence). For the CDR3, the DNA is TGTGCCAGTAGTATCGGGCGGAATTCACCCCTCCACTTT. Translating it yields CASSIGRNSPLHF.

This clonotype was counted at least ten times. CDR3 bases: TGCAGTGCCCCCGACAGGTTGGAGACCCAGTACTTC. Encoded protein: CSAPDRLETQYF. This rearrangement joins TRBV20-1 to TRBJ2-5; TRBD1 might be the D (6 bases). V lost 6 bases and J 5 bases, leaving 13 bases between the germline ends. Germline CDR1 and CDR2: DFQATT and SNEGSKA (reference sequence). This CDR3 contains 12 residues.

This clonotype was recorded at least ten times. The chain is built from TRBV9 and TRBJ2-7, with D possibly being TRBD2 (5 bases). Trimming removed 0 bases at V and 7 bases at J, with 14 bases between. CDR3 length equals 14 residues. Looked up from germline, CDR1 is SGDLS and CDR2 is YYNGEE. The CDR3 sequence is CASSVEGYRGEQYF. In DNA, the CDR3 is TGTGCCAGCAGCGTAGAAGGCTATCGAGGGGAGCAGTACTTC.

This clonotype was seen ten or more times. The rearrangement uses TRBV11-3 and TRBJ2-7; D not resolved. The ends were cut back, 5 bases at V and 7 bases at J, with 15 bases in the middle. From germline, CDR1 is SGHNT and CDR2 YENEEA. The CDR3 extends over 13 amino acids. CDR3 nucleotide sequence: TGTGCCAGCAGCCCCGCCCTTGGGGTTGAGCAGTACTTC. It yields the protein CASSPALGVEQYF.

This clonotype was detected ten times or more. The chain has TRBV6-5 and TRBJ2-7; TRBD1 or TRBD2 may be the D gene (5 bases each). The CDR3 contains 16 residues. V dropped 4 bases and J dropped 2 bases, with 18 bases sitting between them. Germline CDR1 is MNHEY and CDR2 is SVGAGI. CDR3 region: CASSSYGGTPAYEQYF. DNA of the CDR3: TGTGCCAGCAGTTCTTACGGTGGGACCCCGGCCTACGAGCAGTACTTC.

There are many counts of this clonotype. The rearrangement joins TRBV6-4 to TRBJ2-1; 7 nucleotides agree with TRBD1. The germline V gene encodes CDR1 MRHNA and CDR2 SNTAGT. The ends lost 5 bases at V and 2 bases at J; junction bases unmatched: 3. The CDR3 is made up of 14 amino acids. CDR3 sequence reads: CASSPTGAYNEQFF. The CDR3 DNA reads TGTGCCAGCAGTCCCACAGGGGCCTACAATGAGCAGTTCTTC.

The chain couples TRBV10-2 to TRBJ2-7; TRBD2 is a possible D gene (6 bases). Germline lookup yields CDR1 WSHSY and CDR2 SAAADI. This CDR3 is 14 amino acids long. V lost 6 bases and J 6 bases, leaving 18 bases between the germline ends. The CDR3 loop reads CASSPGTPSSEQYF. The CDR3 nucleotides are TGCGCCAGCAGCCCCGGGACTCCCAGTTCCGAGCAGTACTTC.

This clonotype was seen ten or more times. The junction differs from germline at one of its ends, possibly a read error. The chain has TRBV20-1 and TRBJ2-7; 11 nucleotides match TRBD2. This CDR3 has 18 residues. Germline V gives CDR1 DFQATT, CDR2 SNEGSKA (reference sequence). The CDR3 DNA is TGCAGTGCTAGGGACATCGGGACTAGCGGCAAAACTACCTACGAGCAGCACTTC. This gives the protein CSARDIGTSGKTTYEQHF.